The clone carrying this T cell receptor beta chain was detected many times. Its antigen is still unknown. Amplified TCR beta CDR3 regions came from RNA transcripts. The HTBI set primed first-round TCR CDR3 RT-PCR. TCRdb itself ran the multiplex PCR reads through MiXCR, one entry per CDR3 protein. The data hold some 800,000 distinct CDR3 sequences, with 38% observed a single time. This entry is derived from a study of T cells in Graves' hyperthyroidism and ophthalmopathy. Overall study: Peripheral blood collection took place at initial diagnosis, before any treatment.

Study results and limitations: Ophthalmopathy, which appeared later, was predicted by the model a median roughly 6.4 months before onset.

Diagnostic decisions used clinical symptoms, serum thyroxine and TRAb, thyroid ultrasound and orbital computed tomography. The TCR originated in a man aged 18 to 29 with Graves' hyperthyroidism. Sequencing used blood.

CDR3 protein: CASSRDRGSEPQHF. For the CDR3, the DNA is TGTGCCAGCAGTCGGGACAGGGGTTCCGAGCCCCAGCATTTT. The chain is built from TRBV2 and TRBJ1-5, with 10 bases lining up with TRBD1. Germline V CDR1 and CDR2: SNHLY, FYNNEI. The CDR3 is made up of 14 amino acids. The J segment lost 8 bases and the V segment lost 5 bases, leaving 6 bases of the junction unmatched.